The 25 T cell receptor beta chains below come from one sample, sequenced in a study of cytotoxic CD8 clonotypes in ibrutinib-treated CLL. Only in-frame clones appear in the TCRdb table, and some are missing; sequencing was by immunoSEQ multiplex PCR. The data contain some 98,000 clones, around 73% of them singletons. The sample in question was PBMCs, obtained after 12 months of ibrutinib treatment. These receptors were obtained from a human donor with chronic lymphocytic leukemia.

The chain couples TRBV30 to TRBJ1-5; 8 positions match TRBD1. The CDR3 has 15 amino acids. V shed 3 bases, J shed 4 bases, and the junction held 8 bases outside the gene matches. Germline lookup yields CDR1 GTSNPN and CDR2 SVGIG (reference sequence). CDR3 in amino acids: CAWSPSDRDNQPQHF. Written as DNA, the CDR3 is TGTGCCTGGAGCCCCTCGGACAGGGATAATCAGCCCCAGCATTTT.

In this sample, this clone turned up a few times. The chain has TRBV5-6 and TRBJ2-4; TRBD1 agrees at 9 bases. Trimming cost V 1 base and J 1 base; bases outside gene matches: 3. This CDR3 spans 16 amino acids. Germline V gene sequence: CDR1 SGHDT, CDR2 YYEEEE. In DNA form, the CDR3 reads TGTGCCAGCAGCTTGAGAGGACAGGGGGCCAAAAACATTCAGTACTTC. Translated: CASSLRGQGAKNIQYF.

This clone was recorded once. The chain is built from TRBV5-6 and TRBJ2-1; D ambiguous. Germline CDR1 and CDR2: SGHDT and YYEEEE. The CDR3 has 13 residues. Trimming left V 4 bases short and J 2 bases short, with 7 bases between. CDR3 bases: TGTGCCAGCAGCCCATGGGCCTACAATGAGCAGTTCTTC. As protein: CASSPWAYNEQFF.

This chain joins TRBV6-4 and TRBJ2-1, with D possibly called TRBD1 or TRBD2 (5 bases each). The germline V and J ends were trimmed by 2 bases and 0 bases, with 11 bases remaining between them. The CDR3 has 16 amino acids. Germline assignment: CDR1 MRHNA and CDR2 SNTAGT. CDR3 loop: CASSDVGRTSYNEQFF. The CDR3 bases are TGTGCCAGCAGTGACGTGGGACGGACCTCCTACAATGAGCAGTTCTTC.

This rearrangement joins TRBV11-3 to TRBJ1-1, with D uncertain. This CDR3 is built from 15 residues. V was cut by 1 base and J by 1 base, with 10 bases left in between. Germline V gene sequence: CDR1 SGHNT, CDR2 YENEEA. The CDR3 reads CASSLAEGRNTEAFF. CDR3 sequence (DNA): TGTGCCAGCAGCTTAGCCGAGGGTCGGAACACTGAAGCTTTCTTT.

This CDR3 is CASSGGDRSYEQYF. Written as DNA, the CDR3 is TGTGCCAGCAGTGGGGGGGACAGATCCTACGAGCAGTACTTC. V is TRBV6-1 and J is TRBJ2-7; D might be TRBD1 (7 bases). Germline V gives CDR1 MNHNS, CDR2 SASEGT. Trimming removed 4 bases at V and 1 base at J, with 11 bases between. The CDR3 length is 14 residues.

This clone was counted a few times. This chain links TRBV7-9 with TRBJ2-2; D not certain. The CDR3 is made up of 16 amino acids. The V and J ends lost 0 bases and 0 bases respectively, with 8 bases between them. The germline CDR1 and CDR2 sequences are SEHNR and FQNEAQ (reference sequence). DNA for the CDR3: TGTGCCAGCAGCTTAGCAACTCCAACGAACACCGGGGAGCTGTTTTTT. Residues: CASSLATPTNTGELFF.

The chain joins TRBV25-1 to TRBJ1-1; the D gene is possibly TRBD1 (5 bases). The CDR3 sequence is 14 residues long. The V gene lost 6 bases and the J gene lost 0 bases, with 11 bases spanning the gap. The germline V gene encodes CDR1 MGHDK and CDR2 SYGVNS. CDR3 region: CASRPGGMNTEAFF. In nucleotides, the CDR3 is TGTGCCAGCAGGCCGGGGGGTATGAACACTGAAGCTTTCTTT.

The J gene is TRBJ2-7, the V gene TRBV6-1; D is unclear. This CDR3 comprises 14 residues. V was cut by 5 bases and J by 1 base, with 12 bases left in between. The germline gives CDR1 MNHNS, CDR2 SASEGT. The CDR3 sequence: CASSLSYSSYEQYF. The CDR3 DNA reads TGTGCCAGCAGTCTATCATACAGTTCCTACGAGCAGTACTTC.

The chain has TRBV27 and TRBJ2-3, with unresolved D. CDR1 MNHEY and CDR2 SMNVEV come from the germline V gene (reference sequence). V lost 6 bases, J lost 3 bases, and 7 bases lay in between. The CDR3 runs to 12 residues. The CDR3: CASSPTTDTQYF. The CDR3 bases are TGTGCCAGCAGCCCAACTACAGATACGCAGTATTTT.

V usage is TRBV11-3 and J usage is TRBJ1-1, with D possibly being TRBD1 (5 bases). Deletions cut 5 bases from V and 0 bases from J, with 10 bases between. The length of the CDR3 is 14 residues. Germline V gives CDR1 SGHNT, CDR2 YENEEA. CDR3: CASSPLTVNTEAFF. The CDR3 region has the DNA TGTGCCAGCAGCCCCTTGACAGTGAACACTGAAGCTTTCTTT.

This clone came up many times. CDR3 DNA sequence: TGTGCCAGCTCACCCTTGGGGGGGAAGACCCAGTACTTC. It encodes CASSPLGGKTQYF. The chain is built from TRBV18 and TRBJ2-5, with 7 nucleotides matching TRBD2. Germline V gene sequence: CDR1 KGHSH, CDR2 LQKENI. The junction had 4 bases not matched to a gene; V was cut back by 3 bases and J by 6 bases. The CDR3 has 13 residues.

The CDR3 coding sequence is TGTGCCAGCAATGGACAGGGAGGGGTGGAGACCCAGTACTTC. It encodes CASNGQGGVETQYF. The gene calls are TRBV6-1 and TRBJ2-5; D perhaps matches TRBD1 (8 bases). The V gene's germline CDR1 is MNHNS and CDR2 SASEGT. The CDR3 is 14 amino acids. V dropped 7 bases and J dropped 5 bases, with 17 bases sitting between them.

The table lists this clone with a count of one. J is TRBJ1-2 and V is TRBV28; 9 nucleotides line up with TRBD1. CDR3 size: 13 residues. Looked up from germline, CDR1 is MDHEN and CDR2 is SYDVKM. With 7 bases clipped from V and 12 bases from J, the junction kept 12 bases outside the gene matches. CDR3 amino acids: CASNPLGQGRHTF. The CDR3 coding sequence is TGTGCCAGCAACCCCTTAGGACAGGGGAGGCACACCTTC.

The chain links TRBV18 to TRBJ1-1, with a possible D match to TRBD1 (5 bases). CDR3 length: 14 residues. Germline values: CDR1 KGHSH, CDR2 LQKENI. Trimming stripped 4 bases from V and 0 bases from J, with 9 bases between. The CDR3 DNA follows: TGTGCCAGCTCACAATCGGGGGTGAACACTGAAGCTTTCTTT. Residues: CASSQSGVNTEAFF. The variable domain in full, completed from reference TRBV18 and TRBJ1-1, reads NAGVMQNPRHLVRRRGQEARLRCSPMKGHSHVYWYRQLPEEGLKFMVYLQKENIIDESGMPKERFSAEFPKEGPSILRIQQVVRGDSAAYFCASSQSGVNTEAFFGQGTRLTVV.

The rearrangement links TRBV6-6 to TRBJ1-2; D gene ambiguous. Per the germline V gene, CDR1 is MNHNY and CDR2 is SVGAGI (reference sequence). The CDR3 spans 15 residues. V lost 5 bases to trimming and J lost 7 bases, with 20 bases between them. In DNA, the CDR3 is TGTGCCAGCAGTGAGTCCCCTGTTGCGAGGTCTGGCTACACCTTC. Its translation is CASSESPVARSGYTF.

The chain links TRBV21-1 to TRBJ2-1; the table's D call TRBD2 went unverified against the DNA. TRBV21-1 corresponds to a pseudogene. CDR3 length: 16 amino acids. The DNA for the CDR3 is TGTGCCAGCAGCCTACCCCGGGACTCCTCCTACAATGAGCAGTTCTTC. Translated, it gives CASSLPRDSSYNEQFF.

The chain employs TRBV7-6 and TRBJ2-5, with TRBD1 matching 7 bases. Germline CDR1 SGHVS, CDR2 FNYEAQ. V dropped 1 base and J dropped 4; count of bases not matched to a gene: 6. CDR3 length: 15 residues. The CDR3 DNA sequence: TGTGCCAGCAGCTTAGGACAGGGAAGGGGAGAGACCCAGTACTTC. Its protein is CASSLGQGRGETQYF.

Comment on this clone: Relative to the germline gene, one junction end is altered; a read error may explain this. The chain uses TRBV11-1 and TRBJ2-7; a weak D match, TRBD2 (8 bases). The CDR3 extends over 15 amino acids. Per germline, CDR1 SGHAT and CDR2 FQDESV (reference sequence). The CDR3 spells CASSPGGAGGPRHAF. In DNA, the CDR3 is TGTGCCAGCAGCCCAGGGGGTGCGGGGGGACCACGGCATGCCTTC.

This clone was seen only a few times. The genes are TRBV7-9 and TRBJ2-6; TRBD1 agrees at 10 bases. There are 17 residues in the CDR3. Germline lookup yields CDR1 SEHNR and CDR2 FQNEAQ (reference sequence). Trimming at V came to 5 bases and at J to 3 bases, leaving 7 bases not matched to a gene. For the CDR3, the DNA is TGTGCCAGCAGCCGAAGACAGGGGGCAGGTGGGGCCAACGTCCTGACTTTC. Amino acids: CASSRRQGAGGANVLTF.

On this clone: Other nucleotide sequences from this sample produce the same CDR3. The rearrangement links TRBV28 to TRBJ1-5, with 10 positions matching TRBD1. The V gene end was trimmed by 6 bases and the J gene end by 6 bases; junction bases not matched to a gene: 5. Looked up from germline, CDR1 is MDHEN and CDR2 is SYDVKM. The CDR3 spans 14 residues. This chain's CDR3 is CASSSGQGGQPQHF. In DNA, the CDR3 is TGTGCCAGCAGCTCCGGACAGGGGGGTCAGCCCCAGCATTTT.

The rearrangement uses TRBV4-3 and TRBJ2-5, with 13 bases aligning to TRBD2. From germline, CDR1 is LGHNA and CDR2 YSLEER. The CDR3 has 14 residues. V dropped 4 bases and J dropped 5; count of bases not matched to a gene: 1. CDR3 bases: TGCGCCAGCAGCCCGGGACTAGCGGGGGAGACCCAGTACTTC. This translates into CASSPGLAGETQYF.

The rearrangement uses TRBV19 and TRBJ1-2, with TRBD1 identical over 11 bases. CDR3 length: 13 residues. Trimming took 6 bases from V and 5 from J; bases not matched to a gene: 2. In germline, CDR1 is LNHDA, CDR2 SQIVND (reference sequence). The CDR3 DNA is TGTGCCAGTAGGGACAGGGGGCCGTATGGCTACACCTTC. Residues: CASRDRGPYGYTF.

This clone was detected only once. The chain carries TRBV9 and TRBJ2-7, with TRBD1 as a possible D gene (6 bases). Germline V CDR1 and CDR2: SGDLS, YYNGEE. Trimming took 4 bases from V and 7 from J, leaving 15 bases between them. CDR3 size: 13 residues. The CDR3 DNA is TGTGCCAGCAGCCCCCAGGGGCCGGGGGAGCAGTACTTC. Translated: CASSPQGPGEQYF. Supplemented by reference TRBV9 and TRBJ2-7, the full variable domain reads DSGVTQTPKHLITATGQRVTLRCSPRSGDLSVYWYQQSLDQGLQFLIQYYNGEERAKGNILERFSAQQFPDLHSELNLSSLELGDSALYFCASSPQGPGEQYFGPGTRLTVT.

This clone occurred once. The rearrangement joins TRBV7-3 to TRBJ2-2; no clear D. The CDR3 has 16 residues. CDR1 SGHTA and CDR2 FQGTGA come from the germline V gene. Trimming stripped 5 bases from V and 1 base from J, with 14 bases between. The CDR3 nucleotides read TGTGCCAGCAGCCCTTCCGCGGTAGGGAACACCGGGGAGCTGTTTTTT. This encodes CASSPSAVGNTGELFF.